The TCR beta chain described here comes from a study of blood T cell repertoires in COVID-19. Trimming took 5 bases from V and 12 from J, leaving 13 bases between them. This CDR3 has 11 amino acids. Germline loops: CDR1 MDHEN, CDR2 SYDVKM. Sequencing used immunoSEQ multiplex PCR; TCRdb keeps in-frame clones, though not all of them. Here the sample spans 150,000 to 200,000 clones, roughly 89% being singletons. There are a few counts of this clone. Sequenced sample: peripheral blood. The receptor was isolated from a human donor in a cohort sampled during active COVID-19. V usage is TRBV28 and J usage is TRBJ1-1; the D is unclear. The CDR3 nucleotides read TGTGCCAGCAGTGTCCGGGGTAAACCTTTCTTT. It codes for CASSVRGKPFF.